Each of the 6 T cell receptor beta chains below was sequenced from the same sample in a study of blood T cells in healthy people across ages. Sample-barcoded 5' priming and a J-beta primer mix drove a second PCR of about 6 to 12 cycles. A single record per CDR3 protein comes from TCRdb applying MiXCR to the 5' RACE reads. The profile shows around 1,000,000 distinct CDR3 sequences, roughly 24% of them singletons. This same sample was also part of a study on T cells of mothers and their children.

Sequenced sample: blood. Source of these receptors: a girl aged 2 to 9 in good health.

The chain employs TRBV20-1 and TRBJ1-1, with 7 positions matching TRBD1. The CDR3 covers 13 residues. In germline, CDR1 is DFQATT, CDR2 SNEGSKA (reference sequence). V lost 5 bases to trimming and J lost 7 bases; unmatched junction nucleotides: 10. CDR3 residues: CSARTGTVDEAFF. CDR3 nucleotide sequence: TGCAGTGCTCGAACCGGGACAGTAGATGAAGCTTTCTTT.

This clonotype has only a few counts. This chain connects TRBV12-5 to TRBJ1-1; no reliable D call. Germline V lookup: CDR1 LGHNT, CDR2 FRNRAP. V lost 2 bases, J lost 1 base, and 5 bases lay in between. The CDR3 loop spans 13 amino acids. The CDR3 DNA follows: TGTGCTAGTGGTTTGTACGGGAACACTGAAGCTTTCTTT. Translating it yields CASGLYGNTEAFF.

This clonotype was counted ten times or more. This chain joins TRBV12-3 or TRBV12-4 and TRBJ2-5, with D tentatively TRBD2 (6 bases). The CDR3 length is 15 residues. Trimming stripped 5 bases from V and 4 bases from J, with 17 bases between. The CDR3 region has the DNA TGTGCCAGCAGTCCCTCCGGCCCCGGGGGAGAGACCCAGTACTTC. Encoded protein: CASSPSGPGGETQYF.

This clonotype was counted only a few times. The rearrangement uses TRBV12-3 or TRBV12-4 and TRBJ1-2; 7 bases match TRBD1. The CDR3 is 13 amino acids. The V segment lost 5 bases and the J segment 4 bases; nucleotides outside the gene matches: 4. The CDR3 sequence is CASSDRVGYGYTF. CDR3 coding DNA: TGTGCCAGCAGTGACAGGGTCGGCTATGGCTACACCTTC.

This clonotype was seen a few times. The DNA of the CDR3 is TGTGCCAGCAGCGCCAGGGGGGATAATGAAAAACTGTTTTTT. Translation gives CASSARGDNEKLFF. The chain couples TRBV9 to TRBJ1-4, with 7 nucleotides matching TRBD1. Trimming cost V 3 bases and J 4 bases; bases outside gene matches: 3. Germline lookup yields CDR1 SGDLS and CDR2 YYNGEE. CDR3 length: 14 amino acids.

This clonotype has ten or more counts. The rearrangement links TRBV3-1 to TRBJ2-3, with TRBD2 identical over 13 bases. The CDR3 has 14 residues. Unmatched junction bases numbered 3, after V lost 3 bases and J lost 9 bases. The germline gives CDR1 LGHDT, CDR2 YNNKEL (reference sequence). CDR3 protein: CASSQMTSGGTQYF. DNA of the CDR3: TGTGCCAGCAGCCAGATGACTAGCGGGGGGACGCAGTATTTT.